This TCR beta chain came from a study of Ad26.COV2.S vaccination and SARS-CoV-2 variants. Study background: Sample donor was a member of the COV1001 Ad26.COV2.S trial arm. Ad26.COV2.S, an intramuscular injection, was given once or twice 56 days apart. Study-level results: Placebo recipients trailed vaccine recipients in spike-specific TCR breadth.

As for treatment: some 20 received Ad26.COV2.S at low or high dose, single or two shots; 5 received placebo; per-sample allocation not given. Samples analyzed were those drawn on day 63 after the first vaccine or placebo injection. Donation came from an adult in Boston who was aged 18-55 years. This CDR3 has 15 amino acids. Germline loops: CDR1 SGHNT, CDR2 YYREEE (reference sequence). V lost 4 bases and J lost 2; bases outside the gene matches: 9. The sample holds a few counts of this clone. Its antigen is unidentified. Clones were sequenced by immunoSEQ multiplex PCR, and TCRdb holds only the in-frame ones, with some missing. The table shows 300,000 to 400,000 clones, with around four fifths occurring only once.

Sample: peripheral blood, taken in a trial of Ad26.COV2.S vaccine versus placebo. This chain joins TRBV5-4 and TRBJ2-7, with 7 nucleotides matching TRBD1. The source is a person aged 18-60 years who received the Ad26.COV2.S COVID-19 vaccine or a placebo. CDR3 DNA sequence: TGTGCCAGCAGCCTACAGACAGGGACCCCCTACGAGCAGTACTTC. Encoded protein: CASSLQTGTPYEQYF.